The subject of this entry is one TCR beta chain. These data come from a study of blood T cell repertoires in COVID-19. Study overall: Specimens from acute and convalescent COVID-19 originated in the United States, Italy and Spain. The cDNA or gDNA used as material had been derived from T cells, B-cell-depleted T cells, or PBMCs.

Some clones are missing from TCRdb's copy, which holds only in-frame ones; the method was immunoSEQ multiplex PCR. Of around 160,000 clones in the sample, around 81% were seen once. The V segment lost 4 bases and the J segment 5 bases; nucleotides outside the gene matches: 9. CDR1 is MDHEN, CDR2 SYDVKM, per germline. There are 15 residues in the CDR3. Adults between roughly 18 and 89 years of age took part from 20 to 25 US areas. Cohort allocation depended upon clinical history that participants reported. The J gene is TRBJ2-5, the V gene TRBV28; 8 nucleotides line up with TRBD2. This receptor was identified in a man aged 35 to 55 who had recovered from COVID-19. The sequencing input was PBMCs or T cells enriched from blood (not recorded which). CDR3 protein: CASSSRRGGAETQYF. DNA of the CDR3: TGTGCCAGCAGTTCTCGCCGGGGGGGGGCGGAGACCCAGTACTTC. Looking up the rest from reference TRBV28 and TRBJ2-5 gives the full variable domain: DVKVTQSSRYLVKRTGEKVFLECVQDMDHENMFWYRQDPGLGLRLIYFSYDVKMKEKGDIPEGYSVSREKKERFSLILESASTNQTSMYLCASSSRRGGAETQYFGPGTRLLVL.